A selection of T cell receptor beta chains follows, all from one sample in a study of identical twins. One entry per CDR3 protein results from TCRdb running MiXCR on the 5' RACE reads. Of around 530,000 distinct CDR3 sequences listed, around 15% are singletons. These data are also associated with another study on yellow fever vaccine responses in identical twins.

The sample was CD4+ T cells sorted from blood. The source of these receptors is a woman younger than 35 in good health. The CDR3 runs from the conserved cysteine through the conserved F or W.

v_gene	j_gene	CDR3aa
TRBV10-3	TRBJ1-4	CAISGALNEKLFF
TRBV10-3	TRBJ2-1	CAISGTGTSGRALSEQFF
TRBV5-1	TRBJ2-3	CASSLVLGPPQDTQYF
TRBV5-1	TRBJ2-5	CASSRTGLAGSHQETQYF
TRBV12-3/TRBV12-4	TRBJ1-1	CASLHDTEAFF
TRBV6-2/TRBV6-3	TRBJ2-3	CASSFESGGLSSQVGYNTQYF
TRBV14	TRBJ1-2	CASSQGGIANYGYTF
TRBV6-5	TRBJ1-1	CASSFGDSPQAFF
TRBV5-1	TRBJ1-1	CASSLPRTGRMNTEAFF
TRBV5-1	TRBJ2-1	CASSPSGGEQFF
TRBV7-2	TRBJ2-1	CASSLYRLSEQFF
TRBV5-1	TRBJ1-6	CASSSGRPNSPLHF
TRBV3-1	TRBJ2-5	CASSQKGGARETQYF
TRBV6-1	TRBJ1-5	CASTRVQGGQPQHF
TRBV6-2/TRBV6-3	TRBJ2-3	CASSKRAGFPDTQYF
TRBV20-1	TRBJ2-5	CSAGTSGGASQYF
TRBV12-3/TRBV12-4	TRBJ2-1	CASSLDGGNDEQFF
TRBV10-3	TRBJ2-1	CAISIGGRGGSYNEQFF
TRBV12-3/TRBV12-4	TRBJ1-3	CASSQTGGRISGNTIYF
TRBV14	TRBJ2-3	CASSQGLVLSTDTQYF
TRBV3-1	TRBJ2-7	CASSQALAGVEQYF
TRBV28	TRBJ2-1	CASSYPLRDRDDEQFF
TRBV29-1	TRBJ2-2	CSVGHFTGELFF
TRBV11-2	TRBJ2-2	CASRQLLGPGTGELFF
TRBV5-1	TRBJ1-1	CASSRTPVWTEAFF
TRBV7-2	TRBJ1-6	CASSFSASYNSPLHF
TRBV14	TRBJ2-2	CASRRTGSNTGELFF
TRBV24-1	TRBJ2-5	CATSAGLAGIGSRETQYF
TRBV18	TRBJ2-7	CASSPYGEYYEQYF
TRBV20-1	TRBJ2-5	CSARGGEGETQYF